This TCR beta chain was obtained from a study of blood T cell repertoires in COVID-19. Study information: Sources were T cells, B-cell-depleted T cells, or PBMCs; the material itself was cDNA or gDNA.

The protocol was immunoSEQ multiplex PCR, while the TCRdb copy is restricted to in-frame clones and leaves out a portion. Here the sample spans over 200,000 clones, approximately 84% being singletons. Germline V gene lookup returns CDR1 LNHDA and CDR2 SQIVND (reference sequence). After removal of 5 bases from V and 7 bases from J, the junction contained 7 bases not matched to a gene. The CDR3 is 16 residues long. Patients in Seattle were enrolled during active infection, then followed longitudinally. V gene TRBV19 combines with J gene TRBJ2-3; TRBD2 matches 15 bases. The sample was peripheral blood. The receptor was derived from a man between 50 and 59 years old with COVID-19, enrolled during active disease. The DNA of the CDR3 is TGTGCCAGTAGTCCTCGGACTAGCGGGAGGGCCAATACGCAGTATTTT. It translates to CASSPRTSGRANTQYF.